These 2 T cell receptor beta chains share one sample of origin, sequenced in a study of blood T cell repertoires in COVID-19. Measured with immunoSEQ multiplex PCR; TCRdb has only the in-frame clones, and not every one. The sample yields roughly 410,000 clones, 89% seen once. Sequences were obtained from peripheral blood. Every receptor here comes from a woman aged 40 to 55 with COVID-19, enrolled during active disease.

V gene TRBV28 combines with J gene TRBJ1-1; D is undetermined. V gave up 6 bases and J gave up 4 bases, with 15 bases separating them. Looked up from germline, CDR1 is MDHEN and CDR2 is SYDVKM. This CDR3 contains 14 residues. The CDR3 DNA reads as TGTGCCAGCAGCCTCAGAGGGATGAGCACTGAAGCTTTCTTT. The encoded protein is CASSLRGMSTEAFF.

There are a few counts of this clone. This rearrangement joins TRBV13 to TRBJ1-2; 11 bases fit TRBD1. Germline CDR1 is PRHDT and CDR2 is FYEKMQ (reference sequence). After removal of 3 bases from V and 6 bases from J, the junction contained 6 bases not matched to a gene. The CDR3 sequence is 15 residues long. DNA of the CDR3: TGTGCCAGCAGCTTGGCCCGGGACAGGGGGGATGGCTACACCTTC. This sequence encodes CASSLARDRGDGYTF.